This section outlines one T cell receptor beta chain sequence together with its context. The record originates from a study of resident and recirculating memory T cells in vitiligo. Clones were sequenced by immunoSEQ multiplex PCR, and TCRdb holds only the in-frame ones, with some missing. The table includes about 76,000 clones, about 91% detected once. No change in lesions over the prior 6 months defined stable disease. This sequence was found in a male donor with vitiligo. Source material: blood.

CDR3 DNA: TGTGCCAGTACCTATGGGGGGGTTGGCTACACCTTC. Translation gives CASTYGGVGYTF. This sequence joins TRBV6-1 and TRBJ1-2; a possible D gene is TRBD1 (5 bases). With 9 bases removed from V and 7 bases from J, the gap between germline ends came to 15 bases. The CDR3 sequence is 12 residues long. Per germline, CDR1 MNHNS and CDR2 SASEGT.